These 4 T cell receptor beta chains were sequenced from one sample in a study of Graves' ophthalmopathy and Graves' hyperthyroidism. CDR3 regions of TCR beta were amplified from RNA transcripts. HTBI primers were employed in first-round RT-PCR, then a second-round multiplex PCR followed. TCRdb analysed the multiplex PCR reads with MiXCR anew, one entry per CDR3 protein. The sample has hundreds of thousands of distinct CDR3 sequences, less than 55% seen once. Sequenced: peripheral blood. The receptors come from an adult man with Graves' ophthalmopathy.

This clonotype came up once. The chain recombines TRBV7-3 with TRBJ2-2, with TRBD1 as a possible D gene (6 bases). Per the germline V gene, CDR1 is SGHTA and CDR2 is FQGTGA. V was trimmed by 4 bases and J by 6 bases, leaving 24 bases between them. This CDR3 has 18 residues. The CDR3 DNA reads as TGTGCCAGCAGCTCCCAGGGGCGGGCCAGGGGACGGGCCGGGGAGCTGTTTTTT. It codes for CASSSQGRARGRAGELFF.

In regard to this clonotype: This may be a read error, as it is one base from a much larger clone. The chain carries TRBV12-3 or TRBV12-4 and TRBJ2-5; D remains ambiguous. The CDR3 totals 11 residues. Trimming removed 6 bases from V and 5 bases from J, with 7 bases in between. The DNA of the CDR3 is TGTGCCAGCAGAGAATCGGAGACCCAGTACTTC. Translation gives CASRESETQYF.

The rearrangement uses TRBV20-1 and TRBJ2-5; D not resolved. Germline V gene lookup returns CDR1 DFQATT and CDR2 SNEGSKA (reference sequence). The CDR3 loop spans 11 amino acids. Deletions cut 3 bases from V and 3 bases from J, with 5 bases between. Written as DNA, the CDR3 is TGCAGTGCTAGCCGCGAAGAGACCCAGTACTTC. Encoded protein: CSASREETQYF.

This clonotype was seen more than once but under ten times. The V call is TRBV12-3 or TRBV12-4, the J call TRBJ2-7; D possibly corresponds to TRBD1 (5 bases). V lost 4 bases, J lost 6 bases, and 7 bases lay in between. The CDR3 contains 11 residues. The CDR3 is CASSWQGEQYF. CDR3 in DNA: TGTGCCAGCAGTTGGCAGGGCGAGCAGTACTTC.